The 26 T cell receptor beta chains listed next were all sequenced from one sample in a study of blood T cells in healthy people across ages. With a J-beta primer mix and a sample-barcoded 5' primer, a second PCR ran about 6 to 11 cycles. Each CDR3 protein gets one entry after TCRdb re-called the 5' RACE reads with MiXCR. This table holds roughly 930,000 distinct CDR3 sequences, about 48% found once. Sample: blood. The receptors originated from a young man in good health.

The chain uses TRBV12-3 or TRBV12-4 and TRBJ1-5, with unresolved D. V was pared by 6 bases and J by 1 base, with 13 bases between. The CDR3 totals 15 residues. CDR3 in DNA: TGTGCCAGCAGCGCGTACCCCCCGAGCAATCAGCCCCAGCATTTT. Translating gives CASSAYPPSNQPQHF.

V and J are TRBV2 and TRBJ2-6; D gene uncertain. Trimming stripped 6 bases from V and 8 bases from J, with 5 bases between. The germline V gene has CDR1 SNHLY and CDR2 FYNNEI. This CDR3 comprises 11 residues. This CDR3 is CASSQPNVLTF. The CDR3 nucleotides read TGTGCCAGCAGCCAACCCAACGTCCTGACTTTC.

The chain couples TRBV29-1 to TRBJ1-2; D unclear. Looked up from germline, CDR1 is SQVTM and CDR2 is ANQGSEA. This CDR3 is 10 amino acids long. The V gene lost 6 bases and the J gene lost 1 base, with 3 bases spanning the gap. The CDR3 DNA is TGCAGCGTATATAACTATGGCTACACCTTC. It specifies CSVYNYGYTF.

J is TRBJ2-3 and V is TRBV6-5; 10 positions match TRBD1. The germline gives CDR1 MNHEY, CDR2 SVGAGI. V was pared by 7 bases and J by 7 bases, with 8 bases of the junction left unmatched. This CDR3 is built from 14 residues. CDR3 in amino acids: CASTFRTGGNTQYF. CDR3 nucleotide sequence: TGTGCCAGCACTTTCCGGACAGGGGGGAATACGCAGTATTTT.

This clonotype has a handful of counts. V gene TRBV20-1 combines with J gene TRBJ2-1, with 11 bases identical to TRBD1. This CDR3 is built from 15 residues. CDR1 is DFQATT and CDR2 is SNEGSKA in the germline V gene (reference sequence). V shed 2 bases, J shed 7 bases, and the junction held 7 bases outside the gene matches. The CDR3 loop reads CSARSGTGGMNEQFF. CDR3 sequence (DNA): TGCAGTGCTAGATCCGGGACAGGGGGGATGAATGAGCAGTTCTTC.

The chain carries TRBV20-1 and TRBJ2-1; 8 bases fit TRBD2. Germline V CDR1 and CDR2: DFQATT, SNEGSKA (reference sequence). The V gene end was trimmed by 3 bases and the J gene end by 9 bases; junction bases not matched to a gene: 16. The CDR3 length is 16 residues. CDR3 in amino acids: CSARILTGTSSGEQFF. DNA of the CDR3: TGCAGTGCTAGGATCCTTACCGGGACTAGTTCCGGTGAGCAGTTCTTC.

The chain has TRBV5-5 and TRBJ2-5; a weak D match, TRBD2 (6 bases). Germline CDR1 reads SGHKS; CDR2 reads YYEKEE (reference sequence). V was pared by 2 bases and J by 12 bases, with 20 bases between. This CDR3 spans 14 amino acids. The CDR3 spells CASSLDGGQPAEYF. The CDR3 nucleotides are TGTGCCAGCAGCTTAGACGGAGGGCAACCCGCAGAGTACTTC. Full variable domain (outside the CDR3, taken from reference TRBV5-5 and TRBJ2-5): DAGVTQSPTHLIKTRGQQVTLRCSPISGHKSVSWYQQVLGQGPQFIFQYYEKEERGRGNFPDRFSARQFPNYSSELNVNALLLGDSALYLCASSLDGGQPAEYFGPGTRLLVL.

This clonotype occurred a few times. At one boundary the junction diverges from the germline segment, which might be a read error. The CDR3 DNA is TGTGCCAGCGGCCAAGATTGGGGACAGGCGACAGATACGCAGTATTTT. This translates into CASGQDWGQATDTQYF. The V call is TRBV3-1, the J call TRBJ2-3; 8 bases line up with TRBD1. This CDR3 comprises 16 residues. Germline CDR1 is LGHDT and CDR2 is YNNKEL (reference sequence).

The chain employs TRBV6-2 or TRBV6-3 and TRBJ2-4; D is possibly TRBD1 (5 bases). Trimming pared 7 bases from V and 0 bases from J, leaving 13 bases between. The CDR3 has 15 residues. From germline, CDR1 is MNHEY and CDR2 SVGEGT. This CDR3 reads CASTTDRLAKNIQYF. CDR3 nucleotide sequence: TGTGCCAGCACCACTGACAGACTAGCCAAAAACATTCAGTACTTC.

J is TRBJ2-1 and V is TRBV20-1, with D possibly being TRBD1 (5 bases). The germline V gene has CDR1 DFQATT and CDR2 SNEGSKA (reference sequence). The CDR3 is 15 amino acids. Trimming cost V 1 base and J 9 bases, with 19 bases left between them. The CDR3 nucleotides are TGCAGTGCTAGAGTGGTGGCAGGGAAGGTTGGTGAGCAGTTCTTC. Its translation is CSARVVAGKVGEQFF.

This sequence joins TRBV20-1 and TRBJ1-2, with no clear D. The germline CDR1 and CDR2 sequences are DFQATT and SNEGSKA (reference sequence). The CDR3 has 14 amino acids. Trimming pared 4 bases from V and 7 bases from J, leaving 19 bases between. The CDR3 DNA reads TGCAGTGCTAACGGACGGGGAAGTTCGGGTGGCTACACCTTC. Translation: CSANGRGSSGGYTF.

This chain uses TRBV9 with TRBJ1-2; D possibly corresponds to TRBD1 (6 bases). CDR3 length: 15 residues. The germline V and J ends were trimmed by 3 bases and 6 bases, with 18 bases remaining between them. Looked up from germline, CDR1 is SGDLS and CDR2 is YYNGEE. CDR3 residues: CASSGQVVLSHGYTF. CDR3 in DNA: TGTGCCAGCAGCGGACAGGTAGTTCTATCTCATGGCTACACCTTC.

This clonotype was recorded once. One junction end disagrees with the germline gene, perhaps due to a read error. V usage is TRBV18 and J usage is TRBJ2-3; D is perhaps TRBD1 (6 bases). The CDR3 runs 17 residues. Germline loops: CDR1 KGHSH, CDR2 LQKENI. CDR3 DNA sequence: TGTGTCAGCTCACCCACGGTGCAGGGGAAAGGCACAGATACGCAGTATTTT. It specifies CVSSPTVQGKGTDTQYF. Supplemented by reference TRBV18 and TRBJ2-3, the full variable domain reads NAGVMQNPRHLVRRRGQEARLRCSPMKGHSHVYWYRQLPEEGLKFMVYLQKENIIDESGMPKERFSAEFPKEGPSILRIQQVVRGDSAAYFCVSSPTVQGKGTDTQYFGPGTRLTVL.

The chain carries TRBV6-5 and TRBJ2-7; TRBD1 matches 9 bases. The trim removed 6 bases at V and 5 bases at J, leaving 8 bases unmatched. Germline CDR1 is MNHEY and CDR2 is SVGAGI. The CDR3 covers 14 residues. The CDR3 sequence is CASRAGTGKDEQYF. CDR3 DNA sequence: TGTGCCAGCAGGGCCGGGACAGGGAAAGACGAGCAGTACTTC.

This clonotype was seen only a few times. One junction end does not reproduce the germline sequence, and a read error may be involved. The chain carries TRBV29-1 and TRBJ1-5; weak D call: TRBD1 (5 bases). Looked up from germline, CDR1 is SQVTM and CDR2 is ANQGSEA. The CDR3 consists of 14 residues. Written as DNA, the CDR3 is TGCAGCGTTGCGACAGATAATAGCAATCAGCCCCGGCATTTT. It translates to CSVATDNSNQPRHF.

Ten or more counts support this clonotype. A much larger clone is a single base away; this may be a read error. The chain uses TRBV25-1 and TRBJ2-7, with D tentatively TRBD2 (6 bases). This CDR3 has 13 amino acids. In germline, CDR1 is MGHDK, CDR2 SYGVNS. Trimming cost V 5 bases and J 3 bases, with 11 bases left between them. The CDR3 here is CASSCGANYEQYF. DNA for the CDR3: TGTGCCAGCAGTTGCGGGGCGAACTACGAGCAGTACTTC.

The chain combines TRBV4-3 with TRBJ1-2, with D perhaps matching TRBD1 (5 bases). V was clipped by 4 bases and J by 3 bases, with 12 bases between them. This CDR3 has 14 residues. The germline CDR1 and CDR2 sequences are LGHNA and YSLEER. The CDR3 nucleotides are TGCGCCAGCAGCCTGGGTGAGACAGACTATGGCTACACCTTC. It translates to CASSLGETDYGYTF.

This clonotype was observed a few times. The genes are TRBV10-3 and TRBJ2-3, with TRBD1 matching 7 bases. CDR3 size: 14 residues. Germline CDR1 and CDR2: ENHRY and SYGVKD. Germline trimming cut 5 bases from V and 2 bases from J; bases unmatched to any gene: 4. The CDR3 is CAISPGQITDTQYF. In DNA, the CDR3 is TGTGCCATCAGTCCGGGACAGATCACAGATACGCAGTATTTT.

The rearrangement links TRBV29-1 to TRBJ2-4, with 8 bases aligning to TRBD2. Germline V gene data show CDR1 as SQVTM and CDR2 as ANQGSEA. After removal of 4 bases from V and 13 bases from J, the junction contained 9 bases not matched to a gene. There are 12 residues in the CDR3. The CDR3 spells CSVGSSGRPQYF. CDR3 bases: TGCAGCGTTGGATCCAGCGGGAGACCCCAGTACTTC. The full variable domain, in which reference TRBV29-1 and TRBJ2-4 provide the parts outside the CDR3, is SAVISQKPSRDICQRGTSLTIQCQVDSQVTMMFWYRQQPGQSLTLIATANQGSEATYESGFVIDKFPISRPNLTFSTLTVSNMSPEDSSIYLCSVGSSGRPQYFGAGTRLSVL.

A few counts support this clonotype. The chain joins TRBV7-9 to TRBJ2-3; a possible D gene is TRBD2 (5 bases). The CDR3 is made up of 15 amino acids. Trimming left V 4 bases short and J 7 bases short, with 18 bases between. Germline V gene lookup returns CDR1 SEHNR and CDR2 FQNEAQ (reference sequence). CDR3 residues: CASSSRQPPGNTQYF. The CDR3 coding sequence is TGTGCCAGCAGCTCCCGACAACCACCGGGGAATACGCAGTATTTT.

The chain has TRBV20-1 and TRBJ2-3; perhaps TRBD1 as D (5 bases). The CDR3 is 14 amino acids. V dropped 3 bases and J dropped 2 bases, with 12 bases sitting between them. Per germline, CDR1 DFQATT and CDR2 SNEGSKA (reference sequence). The CDR3, as DNA: TGCAGTGCTAGTCGCAGGGCCTACACAGATACGCAGTATTTT. Amino acid sequence: CSASRRAYTDTQYF.

This rearrangement joins TRBV7-2 to TRBJ1-1, with D possibly matching TRBD1 (6 bases). Trimming pared 6 bases from V and 1 base from J, leaving 9 bases between. Germline-derived CDR1 and CDR2 are SGHTA and FQGNSA. The CDR3 extends over 13 amino acids. CDR3 in amino acids: CASSRQANTEAFF. The CDR3 bases are TGTGCCAGCAGTAGACAGGCGAACACTGAAGCTTTCTTT.

V gene TRBV29-1 combines with J gene TRBJ2-7, with 7 bases aligning to TRBD1. V gave up 4 bases and J gave up 0 bases; unmatched junction bases: 6. Germline CDR1 and CDR2: SQVTM and ANQGSEA. This CDR3 comprises 14 residues. The CDR3 sequence: CSVVRDRPSYEQYF. In DNA form, the CDR3 reads TGCAGCGTTGTTAGGGACAGACCCTCCTACGAGCAGTACTTC.

The V gene is TRBV5-5, the J gene TRBJ2-4; 7 nucleotides agree with TRBD1. Germline V CDR1 and CDR2: SGHKS, YYEKEE (reference sequence). V was clipped by 4 bases and J by 8 bases; unmatched bases: 12. The CDR3 has 15 amino acids. CDR3: CASSPGPAGQDIQYF. In DNA form, the CDR3 reads TGTGCCAGCAGCCCGGGTCCGGCAGGACAGGACATTCAGTACTTC.

The chain carries TRBV5-1 and TRBJ2-3; D is possibly TRBD2 (6 bases). V was shortened by 4 bases and J by 6 bases, with 15 bases between the two germline ends. Germline assignment: CDR1 SGHRS and CDR2 YFSETQ. The CDR3 consists of 14 residues. The CDR3 region has the DNA TGCGCCAGCAGCCGGGACCTAGCGCGCGATACGCAGTATTTT. Residues: CASSRDLARDTQYF.

Only one count was recorded for this clonotype. CDR3 region: CASSSRDSFGQGLANEKLFF. The CDR3 nucleotides read TGTGCCAGCAGCTCCCGGGACAGCTTTGGGCAGGGTTTGGCTAATGAAAAACTGTTTTTT. The genes are TRBV7-6 and TRBJ1-4; 7 nucleotides line up with TRBD1. Per the germline V gene, CDR1 is SGHVS and CDR2 is FNYEAQ. With V trimmed by 4 bases and J by 3 bases, 20 bases remained unmatched. This CDR3 contains 20 residues.